This is a list of T cell receptor beta chains from one sample in a study of T cell changes during pregnancy in multiple sclerosis. Sequenced by immunoSEQ multiplex PCR; TCRdb stores in-frame clones only, minus some. The sample includes tens of thousands of clones, 96% of them seen just once. Sequenced material: peripheral blood, taken in the second trimester of pregnancy. The receptors derive from a female donor with multiple sclerosis, enrolled in a pregnancy study. The CDR3 runs from the conserved cysteine through the conserved F or W. A D gene is named only where the DNA matches it firmly. Clone size is given for some rows only: seen once, a few or many times, or a class if the clone is expanded.

j_call: TRBJ2-7; v_call: TRBV9; d_call: NA; clone_size: once; cdr3_nt: TGTGCCAGCAGCGTAGGATCACAGAGCTCCTACGAGCAGTACTTC; cdr3_aa: CASSVGSQSSYEQYF
j_call: TRBJ1-2; v_call: TRBV6-6; d_call: NA; clone_size: NA; cdr3_nt: TGTGCCAGCAGGGACCCTCAGGGGATGAGTGGCTACACCTTC; cdr3_aa: CASRDPQGMSGYTF
j_call: TRBJ2-2; v_call: TRBV6-5; d_call: NA; clone_size: NA; cdr3_nt: TGTGCCAGCAGTTACGGGCCACCCACCGGGGAGCTGTTTTTT; cdr3_aa: CASSYGPPTGELFF
j_call: TRBJ1-1; v_call: TRBV29-1; d_call: NA; clone_size: NA; cdr3_nt: TGCAGCGTCTCCCAGGGGTCGAGCACTGAAGCTTTCTTT; cdr3_aa: CSVSQGSSTEAFF
j_call: TRBJ2-7; v_call: TRBV7-9; d_call: NA; clone_size: NA; cdr3_nt: TGTGCCAGCAGCCCCCGCGGGGACCCCTACGAGCAGTACTTC; cdr3_aa: CASSPRGDPYEQYF
j_call: TRBJ2-2; v_call: TRBV7-6; d_call: NA; clone_size: NA; cdr3_nt: TGTGCCAGCAGCTATTCTCTTGCGCCCCGGGAGCTGTTTTTT; cdr3_aa: CASSYSLAPRELFF
j_call: TRBJ1-5; v_call: TRBV30; d_call: NA; clone_size: NA; cdr3_nt: TGTGCCTGGAGTGGGGAGTCTCGGCAGCCCCAGCATTTT; cdr3_aa: CAWSGESRQPQHF
j_call: TRBJ2-7; v_call: TRBV28; d_call: NA; clone_size: NA; cdr3_nt: TGTGCCAGCAGTTTTCCAGGGCGCTACGAGCAGTACTTC; cdr3_aa: CASSFPGRYEQYF
j_call: TRBJ2-1; v_call: TRBV7-9; d_call: NA; clone_size: NA; cdr3_nt: TGTGCCAGCAGCTTAGGTGCGCTGGCGGGCCAAAGCTCCTACAATGAGCAGTTCTTC; cdr3_aa: CASSLGALAGQSSYNEQFF
j_call: TRBJ2-3; v_call: TRBV21-1; d_call: NA; clone_size: NA; cdr3_nt: TGTGCCAGCACCCCGGGTACGGGGGACACAGATACGCAGTATTTT; cdr3_aa: CASTPGTGDTDTQYF
j_call: TRBJ2-7; v_call: TRBV6-5; d_call: TRBD1; clone_size: NA; cdr3_nt: TGTGCCAGCAGCTACGGGACAGGGGACTACGAGCAGTACTTC; cdr3_aa: CASSYGTGDYEQYF
j_call: TRBJ1-5; v_call: TRBV6-1; d_call: TRBD1; clone_size: NA; cdr3_nt: TGTGCCAGCAGTGAATGGAGAGGGGGCGGCAATCAGCCCCAGCATTTT; cdr3_aa: CASSEWRGGGNQPQHF
j_call: TRBJ2-7; v_call: TRBV5-1; d_call: TRBD1; clone_size: NA; cdr3_nt: TGCGCCAGCAGCTTGGAGGGACAGGGGGCAAGGTACGAGCAGTACTTC; cdr3_aa: CASSLEGQGARYEQYF
j_call: TRBJ2-7; v_call: TRBV5-8; d_call: TRBD2; clone_size: NA; cdr3_nt: TGTGCCAGCAGCCGGGGGGGGTACGAGCAGTACTTC; cdr3_aa: CASSRGGYEQYF
j_call: TRBJ1-6; v_call: TRBV10-3; d_call: NA; clone_size: NA; cdr3_nt: TGTGCCATCAGTGACAGCTCCTATAATTCACCCCTCCACTTT; cdr3_aa: CAISDSSYNSPLHF
j_call: TRBJ2-5; v_call: TRBV6-1; d_call: NA; clone_size: NA; cdr3_nt: TGTGCCAGCAGTGGAGGGGGAAAAGAGACCCAGTACTTC; cdr3_aa: CASSGGGKETQYF
j_call: TRBJ2-7; v_call: TRBV6-5; d_call: NA; clone_size: NA; cdr3_nt: TGTGCCAGCAGTTCCACCCCGGGAGCAGGGTTCAACGAGCAGTACTTC; cdr3_aa: CASSSTPGAGFNEQYF
j_call: TRBJ2-3; v_call: TRBV7-3; d_call: NA; clone_size: NA; cdr3_nt: TGTGCCAGCAGTACGACAGAAACTAGCACAGATACGCAGTATTTT; cdr3_aa: CASSTTETSTDTQYF